This T cell receptor beta chain was documented in a study of control samples from healthy donors and cancer patients. This clone turned up a few times. Germline lookup yields CDR1 SGHNT and CDR2 YYREEE (reference sequence). Trimming cost V 6 bases and J 12 bases, with 19 bases left between them. The CDR3 has 14 amino acids. TCRdb's copy holds only in-frame clones and misses some; the assay was immunoSEQ multiplex PCR. The table has fewer than 70,000 clones, 94% seen once. What was sequenced was blood. The TCR originated in a man aged 30-40 years in good health. The chain combines TRBV5-4 with TRBJ1-6, with D possibly being TRBD1 (5 bases). The CDR3 here is CASTQGQGLEPLHF. In DNA, the CDR3 is TGTGCCAGCACCCAAGGTCAGGGCTTGGAACCCCTCCACTTT.